The 6 T cell receptor beta chains reported below all come from one sample, sequenced in a study of T-cell reconstitution after alpha-beta-depleted transplantation in children. Unique molecular identifiers were incorporated during preparation of the TCRbeta library. TCRdb re-analysed the PCR reads in MiXCR, keeping a single row per CDR3 protein. The table records about 440,000 distinct CDR3 sequences, approximately 42% of them present only once. The sequencing used PBMCs, collected before TCRalphabeta/CD19-depleted stem cell transplant. The receptors here all came from a girl aged 2 to 10 with aplastic anemia, due to receive a stem cell transplant.

V and J are TRBV6-1 and TRBJ2-1, with a tentative D call TRBD2 (5 bases). V was clipped by 2 bases and J by 2 bases, with 7 bases between them. The CDR3 is 14 amino acids. Germline CDR1 is MNHNS and CDR2 is SASEGT. DNA for the CDR3: TGTGCCAGCAGTGAAATCGGGACCTACAATGAGCAGTTCTTC. It translates to CASSEIGTYNEQFF.

The V and J genes are TRBV28 and TRBJ1-5, with 7 bases fitting TRBD1. Germline V gives CDR1 MDHEN, CDR2 SYDVKM. The CDR3 is made up of 14 amino acids. With 6 bases clipped from V and 2 bases from J, the junction kept 4 bases outside the gene matches. CDR3 coding DNA: TGTGCCAGCAGGCGAGGACAGGGCAATCAGCCCCAGCATTTT. It yields the protein CASRRGQGNQPQHF.

The chain is built from TRBV5-1 and TRBJ2-3, with a possible D match to TRBD2 (6 bases). Trimming shortened V by 0 bases and J by 0 bases, and 23 bases separated the two germline ends. This CDR3 region has 20 residues. Germline V gene data show CDR1 as SGHRS and CDR2 as YFSETQ. Here the CDR3 DNA reads TGCGCCAGCAGCTTGGACGTAGGTAGCGGAACCCTAGGGAGCACAGATACGCAGTATTTT. Translated: CASSLDVGSGTLGSTDTQYF.

This clonotype has ten or more counts. The chain employs TRBV20-1 and TRBJ2-1, with TRBD2 as a possible D gene (6 bases). This CDR3 is 15 amino acids long. V gave up 7 bases and J gave up 2 bases, with 18 bases separating them. Per the germline V gene, CDR1 is DFQATT and CDR2 is SNEGSKA (reference sequence). The CDR3 DNA reads TGCAGTGGGGGGGAATTGGGAGCGCCCTACAATGAGCAGTTCTTC. Amino acid sequence: CSGGELGAPYNEQFF.

V is TRBV12-5 and J is TRBJ1-1; perhaps TRBD1 as D (6 bases). The CDR3 runs to 16 residues. Germline CDR1 reads LGHNT; CDR2 reads FRNRAP. V was pared by 7 bases and J by 3 bases, with 21 bases between. For the CDR3, the DNA is TGTGCTAGTGCCCTGACGGGCGGGGGCCCTTACACTGAAGCTTTCTTT. Encoded protein: CASALTGGGPYTEAFF.

This clonotype turned up a few times. The genes are TRBV12-3 or TRBV12-4 and TRBJ2-7; TRBD2 agrees at 7 bases. The CDR3 has 14 amino acids. V dropped 7 bases and J dropped 2; count of bases not matched to a gene: 8. The CDR3 coding sequence is TGTGCCAGCACCTGGGCTAGCGGACCCTACGAGCAGTACTTC. Encoded protein: CASTWASGPYEQYF.